What follows is one TCR beta chain and its context. This receptor's antigen is unknown. One base away there is no much larger clone; base qualities are not given. The CDR3 sequence holds 12 residues, the cysteine and phenylalanine included. Just the 36-base CDR3 DNA is kept, in frame starting at base 1. CDR1 and CDR2 are drawn from the germline V gene (reference sequence): GTSNPN, SVGIG. A distance of 7 bases separates the germline ends of V and J, which lose 0 bases and 8 bases respectively. This specimen belongs to a study of shared clonotypes between healthy human individuals (dated by TCRdb to between 2020 and 2021). Notes on the research overall: The cohort comprised a couple of women and a few men aged 18 to 49 years. For each donor, three plates each were used for CD4 naive and CD4 memory, two plates were used for CD8 naive, and one plate was used for CD8 memory. To estimate repertoire size and how much clonotypes are shared between individuals, the study performed deep sequencing of blood TCR repertoires from 4 to 6 healthy adults. Libraries were prepared and TCR repertoires were sequenced by different laboratories using diverse techniques, in order to increase sequencing depth and limit assay-specific biases. Leukapheresis yielded between about 0.9 and 9 billion PBMCs per donor.

The research as a whole found: About 5% of naive CD4, 3.5% of naive CD8, around 2.3% of memory CD4, and approximately 0.4% of memory CD8 clonotypes were shared across several donors. The small number of donors limited the genetic and exposure-history diversity represented. Naive subsets generally had larger estimated clonotype richness than memory subsets. Even with the large sequencing depth, rarefaction of the sorted-subset datasets indicated that sequencing was incomplete. Sampling was restricted to blood, and TCR repertoires in tissue are likely to differ from TCR repertoires in blood. Higher generation probabilities were observed for clonotypes shared by all four sorted-subset donors than for non-shared clonotypes. Pairwise subsampling led to the expectation that sequencing depth would affect the degree of clonotype sharing among donors.

TCR CDR3 regions were amplified from genomic DNA by multiplex PCR using the deep immunoSEQ assay. For each cell subset, the extracted genomic DNA was distributed evenly across all wells of several immunoSEQ 96-well plates, and each plate served as one replicate. For sorted subsets, 200 ng of genomic DNA, equivalent to around 31,000 T cell genomes, went into each replicate PCR. Purified libraries were quantified with a Qubit 3.0 fluorometer, sized on a Bioanalyzer 2100, and re-quantified with the KAPA Library Quantification kit. Each immunoSEQ 96-well plate was sequenced on its own single-read 150-cycle Illumina NextSeq 550 flow cell. Under the source paper's analysis protocol: Because only junctional sequences without quality scores were contained in the immunoSEQ output, filtering matching that applied to full-length reads could not be performed. To assign V/J genes and CDR3, sequences were annotated against IMGT germline references using PyIR, a Python wrapper for IgBLAST v1.9. Any read was removed if the V/J assignment was weak (E-value above 1e-6), the CDR3 was missing, or the read contained stop codons, out-of-frame junctions, or ambiguous translated residues. V3J clonotypes were defined as sequences sharing the same inferred V gene, J gene, and CDR3 amino acid sequence. To compute the percentage overlap between repertoires, the number of shared unique clonotypes was divided by the size of the smaller repertoire. Richness of each repertoire was evaluated using RTK rarefaction, the Chao1 estimator, and Recon v2.1 estimates of unobserved clonotypes. Generation probabilities for all TCRbeta clonotypes obtained by the gDNA method from a handful of donors were computed using OLGA. TCRdb obtained this table from immuneACCESS and retained in-frame rearrangements with V and J assigned. These tables miss some clones; where compared with another copy, unresolved V genes account for less than half of the shortfall, and the remainder is unexplained. V and J calls and clone size are given by that table; D and trimming were obtained from the DNA. The sample has more than 1.2 million clones on record, around 98.5% of them singletons. Clones ranked in the top ten supply 0.36% of the sample.

The donors were healthy, HIV-negative adults who had no recently reported acute infections or vaccinations. All donors were Caucasian adults living in Nashville, Tennessee, USA. CD4+ T cells were enriched by magnetic negative selection; naive cells were then positively selected on CD45RA, and the negative fraction formed the memory subset. Blood was collected by leukapheresis, and PBMCs were isolated by Ficoll-Histopaque density gradient centrifugation and then cryopreserved in liquid nitrogen vapor phase. Purity and quantity of every magnetically sorted T cell population were checked by analytical flow cytometry. Genomic DNA was isolated from every sorted fraction and measured by UV absorbance on a Nanodrop 2000c.

This receptor was taken from a man aged 30-40 years in good health. The sequenced material came from naive CD4+ T cells sorted from blood. In the paper's terms, the cell subset or site label means: CD45RA+ positively selected. Recombination linked TRBV30 to TRBJ1-4, with the D gene call left open. Here the CDR3 is given as CAWSVQAEKLFF. The DNA reads as follows: TGTGCCTGGAGTGTACAAGCAGAAAAACTGTTTTTT.